The entry below gives a single T cell receptor beta chain sequence along with its context. Its antigen is unknown. This specimen belongs to a study of neoadjuvant anti-PD-1 for oral cavity cancer. Turning to the study itself: Nivolumab at 3 mg/kg was mostly given biweekly, three to four doses, pre-surgery.

Stage II-IVA oral cavity squamous cell carcinoma was new and untreated by systemic or radiation therapy. This CDR3 is built from 15 residues. Germline trimming cut 2 bases from V and 4 bases from J; bases unmatched to any gene: 7. Per the germline V gene, CDR1 is SGDLS and CDR2 is YYNGEE. Study-level findings and limits: TCR analyses covered only a few patients per response group. Treg/Th17 ratio rose with pretreatment blood and fell with post-treatment tumor TCRbeta clonality.

Using immunoSEQ multiplex PCR, the repertoire was profiled, and TCRdb retains in-frame clones only, with some absent. The sample has fewer than 35,000 clones, approximately 90% seen once. This clonotype originated in a person between 40 and 85 years old with oral cavity squamous cell carcinoma. The starting material was PBMCs, obtained before nivolumab (anti-PD-1) treatment. This sequence joins TRBV9 and TRBJ2-7; 9 nucleotides align to TRBD1. The CDR3 DNA reads as TGTGCCAGCAGCGTGGGGGACAGGGAGGGGTACGAGCAGTACTTC. Protein: CASSVGDREGYEQYF.